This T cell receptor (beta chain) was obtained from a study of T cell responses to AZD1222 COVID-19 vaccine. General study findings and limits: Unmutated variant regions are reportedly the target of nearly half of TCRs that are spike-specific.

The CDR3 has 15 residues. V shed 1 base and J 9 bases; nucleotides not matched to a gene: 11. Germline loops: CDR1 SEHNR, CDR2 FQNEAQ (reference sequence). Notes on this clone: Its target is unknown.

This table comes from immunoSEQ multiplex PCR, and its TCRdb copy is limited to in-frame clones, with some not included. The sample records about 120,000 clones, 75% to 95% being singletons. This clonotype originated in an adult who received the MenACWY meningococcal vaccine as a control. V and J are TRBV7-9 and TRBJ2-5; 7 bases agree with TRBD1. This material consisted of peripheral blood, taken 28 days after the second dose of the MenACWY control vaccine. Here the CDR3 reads CASSLGGTAFSSQYF. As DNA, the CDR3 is TGTGCCAGCAGCTTAGGAGGGACAGCTTTTTCGTCCCAGTACTTC. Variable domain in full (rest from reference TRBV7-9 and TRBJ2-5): DTGVSQNPRHKITKRGQNVTFRCDPISEHNRLYWYRQTLGQGPEFLTYFQNEAQLEKSRLLSDRFSAERPKGSFSTLEIQRTEQGDSAMYLCASSLGGTAFSSQYFGPGTRLLVL.